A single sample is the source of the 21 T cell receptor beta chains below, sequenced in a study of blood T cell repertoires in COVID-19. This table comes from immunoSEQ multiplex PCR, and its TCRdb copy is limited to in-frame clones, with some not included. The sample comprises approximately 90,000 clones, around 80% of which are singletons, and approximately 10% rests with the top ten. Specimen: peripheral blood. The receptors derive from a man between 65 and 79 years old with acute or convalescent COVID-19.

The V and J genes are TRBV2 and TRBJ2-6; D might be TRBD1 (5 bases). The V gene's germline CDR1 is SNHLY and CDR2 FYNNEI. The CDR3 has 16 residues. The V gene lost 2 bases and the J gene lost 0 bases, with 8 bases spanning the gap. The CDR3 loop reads CASSERTNSGANVLTF. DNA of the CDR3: TGTGCCAGCAGTGAAAGGACAAACTCTGGGGCCAACGTCCTGACTTTC.

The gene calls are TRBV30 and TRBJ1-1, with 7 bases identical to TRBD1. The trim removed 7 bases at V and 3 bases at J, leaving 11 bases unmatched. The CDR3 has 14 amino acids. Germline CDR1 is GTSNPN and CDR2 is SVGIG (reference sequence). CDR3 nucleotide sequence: TGTGCCTACAAAGACAGGGAAGGGCACACTGAAGCTTTCTTT. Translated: CAYKDREGHTEAFF.

For the CDR3, the DNA is TGCGCCAGCAGTGAGCAGCCAGGTTCTTATAATTCACCCCTCCACTTT. This sequence encodes CASSEQPGSYNSPLHF. The chain links TRBV10-2 to TRBJ1-6; D is ambiguous. V gave up 2 bases and J gave up 4 bases, with 12 bases separating them. The CDR3 is 16 residues long. Germline CDR1 is WSHSY and CDR2 is SAAADI.

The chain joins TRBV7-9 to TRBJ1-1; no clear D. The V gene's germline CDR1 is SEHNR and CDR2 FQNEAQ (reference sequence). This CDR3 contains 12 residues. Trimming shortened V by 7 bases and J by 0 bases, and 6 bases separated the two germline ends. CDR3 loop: CASIQMNTEAFF. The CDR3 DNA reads TGTGCCAGCATCCAGATGAACACTGAAGCTTTCTTT.

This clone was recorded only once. CDR3 sequence: CASSLDRGSPLHF. CDR3 sequence (DNA): TGTGCCAGCAGCTTAGATCGGGGGAGTCCCCTCCACTTT. V usage is TRBV11-2 and J usage is TRBJ1-6; D might be TRBD1 (5 bases). Per the germline V gene, CDR1 is SGHAT and CDR2 is FQNNGV. CDR3 length: 13 amino acids. V was clipped by 0 bases and J by 13 bases, with 10 bases between them.

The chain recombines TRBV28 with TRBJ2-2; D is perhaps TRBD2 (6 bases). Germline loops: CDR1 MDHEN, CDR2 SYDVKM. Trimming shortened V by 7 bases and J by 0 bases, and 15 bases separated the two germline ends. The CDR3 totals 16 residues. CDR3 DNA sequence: TGTGCCAGCATCCATGGCCGGGGGACGAACACCGGGGAGCTGTTTTTT. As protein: CASIHGRGTNTGELFF.

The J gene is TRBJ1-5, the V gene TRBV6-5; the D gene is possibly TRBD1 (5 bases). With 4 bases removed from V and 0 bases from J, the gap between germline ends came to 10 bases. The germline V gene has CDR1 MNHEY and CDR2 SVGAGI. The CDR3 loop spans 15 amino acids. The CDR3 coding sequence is TGTGCCAGCAGTTCCGACAGCTATAGCAATCAGCCCCAGCATTTT. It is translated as CASSSDSYSNQPQHF.

The CDR3 region is CASSLWRGGVGTQYF. Here the CDR3 DNA reads TGTGCCAGCAGCTTATGGCGGGGGGGCGTTGGAACCCAGTACTTC. The rearrangement links TRBV5-4 to TRBJ2-5, with 9 bases identical to TRBD2. The CDR3 length is 15 residues. V trimming: 2 bases; J trimming: 8 bases; junction bases outside the gene matches: 10. Germline values: CDR1 SGHNT, CDR2 YYREEE (reference sequence).

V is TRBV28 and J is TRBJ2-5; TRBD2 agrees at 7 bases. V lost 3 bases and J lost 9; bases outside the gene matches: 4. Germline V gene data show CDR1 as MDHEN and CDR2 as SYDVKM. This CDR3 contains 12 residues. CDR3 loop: CASSFLGGAQYF. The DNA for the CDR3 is TGTGCCAGCAGTTTTTTGGGGGGGGCCCAGTACTTC.

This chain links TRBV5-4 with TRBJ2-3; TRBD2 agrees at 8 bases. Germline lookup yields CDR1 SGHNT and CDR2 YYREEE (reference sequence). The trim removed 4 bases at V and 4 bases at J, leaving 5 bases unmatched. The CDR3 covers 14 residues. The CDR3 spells CASSRGGRADTQYF. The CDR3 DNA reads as TGTGCCAGCAGCCGGGGGGGCAGGGCAGATACGCAGTATTTT. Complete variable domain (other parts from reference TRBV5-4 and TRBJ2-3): ETGVTQSPTHLIKTRGQQVTLRCSSQSGHNTVSWYQQALGQGPQFIFQYYREEENGRGNFPPRFSGLQFPNYSSELNVNALELDDSALYLCASSRGGRADTQYFGPGTRLTVL.

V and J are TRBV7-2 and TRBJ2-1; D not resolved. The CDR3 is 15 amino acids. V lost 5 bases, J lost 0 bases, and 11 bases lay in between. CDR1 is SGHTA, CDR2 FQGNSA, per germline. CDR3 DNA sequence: TGTGCCAGCAGCCTCTCAACTGCCTCCTACAATGAGCAGTTCTTC. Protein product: CASSLSTASYNEQFF.

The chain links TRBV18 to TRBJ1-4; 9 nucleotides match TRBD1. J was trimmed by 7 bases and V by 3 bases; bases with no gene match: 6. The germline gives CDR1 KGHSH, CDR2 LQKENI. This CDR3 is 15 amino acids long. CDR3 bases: TGTGCCAGCTCACCTACCGGGACAGGGTCTGAAAAACTGTTTTTT. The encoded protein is CASSPTGTGSEKLFF.

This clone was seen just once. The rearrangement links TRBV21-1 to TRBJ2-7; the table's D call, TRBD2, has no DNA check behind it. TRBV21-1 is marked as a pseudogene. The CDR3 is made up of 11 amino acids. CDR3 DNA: TGTGCCAGCCCCAGTGGAGACGAGCAGTACGTC. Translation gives CASPSGDEQYV.

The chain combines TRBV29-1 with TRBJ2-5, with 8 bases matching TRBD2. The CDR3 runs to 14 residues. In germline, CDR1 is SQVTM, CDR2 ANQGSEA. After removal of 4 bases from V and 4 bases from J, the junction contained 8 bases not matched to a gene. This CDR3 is CSVGRGGGGETQYF. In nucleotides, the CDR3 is TGCAGCGTTGGACGGGGGGGTGGTGGAGAGACCCAGTACTTC.

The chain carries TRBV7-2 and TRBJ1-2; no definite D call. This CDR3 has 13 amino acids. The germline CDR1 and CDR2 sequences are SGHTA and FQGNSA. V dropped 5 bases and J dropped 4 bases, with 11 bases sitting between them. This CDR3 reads CASSPRPGYGYTF. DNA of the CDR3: TGTGCCAGCAGCCCGCGCCCCGGCTATGGCTACACCTTC.

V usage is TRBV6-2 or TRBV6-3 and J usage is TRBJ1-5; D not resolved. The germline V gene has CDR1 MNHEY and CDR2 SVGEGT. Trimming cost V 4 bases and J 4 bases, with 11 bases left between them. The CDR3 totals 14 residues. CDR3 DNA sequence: TGTGCCAGCAGTTCGGCAGGCGGGAATCAGCCCCAGCATTTT. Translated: CASSSAGGNQPQHF.

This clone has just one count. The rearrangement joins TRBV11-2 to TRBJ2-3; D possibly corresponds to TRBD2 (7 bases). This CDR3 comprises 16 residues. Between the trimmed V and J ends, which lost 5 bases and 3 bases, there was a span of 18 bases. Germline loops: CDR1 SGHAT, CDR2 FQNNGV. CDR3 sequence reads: CASSTPAGAPTDTQYF. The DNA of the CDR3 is TGTGCCAGCAGCACCCCCGCGGGGGCCCCTACAGATACGCAGTATTTT.

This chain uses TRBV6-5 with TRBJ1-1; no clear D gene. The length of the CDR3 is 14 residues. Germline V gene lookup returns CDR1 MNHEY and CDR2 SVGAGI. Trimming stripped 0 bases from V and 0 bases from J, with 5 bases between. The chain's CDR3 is CASSYSRVNTEAFF. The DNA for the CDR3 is TGTGCCAGCAGTTACTCGAGGGTGAACACTGAAGCTTTCTTT.

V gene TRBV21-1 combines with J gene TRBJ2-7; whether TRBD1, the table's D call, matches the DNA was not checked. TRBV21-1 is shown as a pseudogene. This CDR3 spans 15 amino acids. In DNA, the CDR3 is TGTGCCAGCAGCACGGGGGCAGGGGGCAAGTACGAGCAGTACGTC. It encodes CASSTGAGGKYEQYV.

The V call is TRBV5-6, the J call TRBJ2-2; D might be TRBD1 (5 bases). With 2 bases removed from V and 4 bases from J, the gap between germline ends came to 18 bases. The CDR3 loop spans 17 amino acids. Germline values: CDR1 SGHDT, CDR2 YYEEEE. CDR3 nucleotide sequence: TGTGCCAGCAGCTTTGTCTGGGCAGGGATAGGCACCGGGGAGCTGTTTTTT. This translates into CASSFVWAGIGTGELFF.

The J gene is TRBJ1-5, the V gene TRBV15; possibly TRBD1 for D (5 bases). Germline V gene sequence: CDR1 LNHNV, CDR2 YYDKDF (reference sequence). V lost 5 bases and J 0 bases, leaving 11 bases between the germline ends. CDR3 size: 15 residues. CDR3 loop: CATSPHRISNQPQHF. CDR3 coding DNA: TGTGCCACCAGCCCTCACAGGATTAGCAATCAGCCCCAGCATTTT.